This T cell receptor beta chain was found in a study of Tregs in tolerant kidney transplant recipients. General study findings and limits: Few patients were studied, so findings need validation in larger groups.

Profiled with immunoSEQ multiplex PCR; TCRdb holds only in-frame clones, not every one. The sample yields more than 25,000 clones, about four fifths seen once. To note about this clone: Its matching antigen is unknown.

The receptor was derived from a human donor in good health. The source material was Tregs from blood cultured with allogeneic cells.

The CDR3 spells CAIEEQPQPTSNQPQHF. In DNA, the CDR3 is TGTGCCATCGAGGAACAGCCTCAACCCACTAGCAATCAGCCCCAGCATTTT. The chain links TRBV10-3 to TRBJ1-5; no firm D call. The V gene's germline CDR1 is ENHRY and CDR2 SYGVKD. Trimming pared 8 bases from V and 0 bases from J, leaving 20 bases between. The length of the CDR3 is 17 residues.